These 31 T cell receptor beta chains were all obtained from the same sample, sequenced in a study of siplizumab effects on memory and regulatory T cells. No antigens are known for them. A roughly 6-day coculture at 37°C was performed with the mixed lymphocyte reaction cells. Libraries were prepared by immunoSEQ multiplex PCR; TCRdb keeps only in-frame clonotypes and omits some of them. This sample has roughly 13,000 clones, with roughly 50% found just once. Sequenced material: CFSE-low (dividing) CD4+ T cells sorted from an allogeneic mixed lymphocyte reaction. The receptors originated from a human donor in good health; the cells came from an allogeneic mixed lymphocyte reaction.

This clone was observed a handful of times. The rearrangement uses TRBV5-5 and TRBJ2-7; 8 bases align to TRBD1. Germline V gene sequence: CDR1 SGHKS, CDR2 YYEKEE (reference sequence). The length of the CDR3 is 14 residues. V lost 2 bases, J lost 7 bases, and 8 bases stayed unmatched. This chain's CDR3 is CASSFLGRGLEQYF. The CDR3 nucleotides read TGTGCCAGCAGCTTCCTGGGCAGGGGGCTTGAGCAGTACTTC.

The chain recombines TRBV14 with TRBJ2-3, with 7 bases that match TRBD1. Germline V gives CDR1 SGHDN, CDR2 FVKESK. The CDR3 length is 14 residues. With V trimmed by 4 bases and J by 5 bases, 6 bases remained unmatched. For the CDR3, the DNA is TGTGCCAGCAGCCCGGGACAGCCCGGAGATACGCAGTATTTT. Translating gives CASSPGQPGDTQYF.

In DNA, the CDR3 is TGTGCCAGCAGTTTACACAATGAGCAGTTCTTC. Encoded protein: CASSLHNEQFF. The chain employs TRBV6-1 and TRBJ2-1, with D hard to call. There are 11 residues in the CDR3. Trimming pared 5 bases from V and 5 bases from J, leaving 4 bases between. Germline values: CDR1 MNHNS, CDR2 SASEGT.

The chain joins TRBV2 to TRBJ1-5; 9 bases fit TRBD1. CDR3 length: 17 amino acids. Trimming at V came to 4 bases and at J to 5 bases, leaving 12 bases not matched to a gene. From germline, CDR1 is SNHLY and CDR2 FYNNEI. The CDR3 bases are TGTGCCAGCAGTGCCCCCGGGACAGGGAGGCGGGATCAGCCCCAGCATTTT. As protein: CASSAPGTGRRDQPQHF.

The V call is TRBV5-6, the J call TRBJ1-2, with no clear D. V dropped 8 bases and J dropped 5 bases, with 16 bases sitting between them. Germline CDR1 is SGHDT and CDR2 is YYEEEE. This CDR3 spans 13 amino acids. The chain's CDR3 is CASRFGLRYGYTF. The DNA for the CDR3 is TGTGCCAGTCGCTTCGGCCTGAGGTATGGCTACACCTTC.

In this sample, this clone is medium-sized (0.01 to 0.1%). This chain links TRBV5-4 with TRBJ2-3; 9 bases agree with TRBD2. Losses at the gene ends were 4 bases for V and 1 base for J; bases not matched to a gene: 4. Germline V CDR1 and CDR2: SGHNT, YYREEE (reference sequence). This CDR3 has 15 residues. The CDR3 sequence: CASSPSGARTDTQYF. CDR3 coding DNA: TGTGCCAGCAGCCCTAGCGGGGCACGCACAGATACGCAGTATTTT.

The chain combines TRBV18 with TRBJ1-5; 8 bases align to TRBD1. CDR1 is KGHSH, CDR2 LQKENI, per germline. V shed 8 bases and J 2 bases; nucleotides not matched to a gene: 8. This CDR3 is 15 amino acids long. The DNA for the CDR3 is TGTGCCAGCCGTGGGACAGGAGACGGCAATCAGCCCCAGCATTTT. It yields the protein CASRGTGDGNQPQHF.

This clone was detected a few times. The chain employs TRBV18 and TRBJ2-3, with D uncertain. CDR3 length: 14 amino acids. V lost 4 bases and J 4 bases, leaving 12 bases between the germline ends. Germline lookup yields CDR1 KGHSH and CDR2 LQKENI. Here the CDR3 reads CASSQRTTADTQYF. The CDR3 DNA sequence: TGTGCCAGCTCACAGAGGACCACCGCAGATACGCAGTATTTT.

About this clone itself: The identical CDR3 is also encoded by other nucleotide sequences in the sample. The rearrangement joins TRBV5-1 to TRBJ2-7; D remains ambiguous. The CDR3 contains 14 residues. Germline V CDR1 and CDR2: SGHRS, YFSETQ. V lost 0 bases and J lost 0, with 7 bases in between. As DNA, the CDR3 is TGCGCCAGCAGCTTGGATCCAGTCTCCTACGAGCAGTACTTC. Encoded protein: CASSLDPVSYEQYF.

The chain has TRBV5-1 and TRBJ1-2, with D possibly matching TRBD1 (6 bases). In germline, CDR1 is SGHRS, CDR2 YFSETQ. The CDR3 contains 13 residues. V dropped 2 bases and J dropped 8 bases, with 13 bases sitting between them. The CDR3 DNA sequence: TGCGCCAGCAGCTTCGGGGGGGCAGGAGGCTACACCTTC. Amino acids: CASSFGGAGGYTF.

This clone was detected only a few times. This chain connects TRBV12-5 to TRBJ2-5; D remains unclear. Deletions cut 3 bases from V and 5 bases from J, with 10 bases between. In germline, CDR1 is LGHNT, CDR2 FRNRAP. The CDR3 spans 13 residues. The CDR3 here is CASGLSHGETQYF. The CDR3 region has the DNA TGTGCTAGTGGTTTATCGCACGGGGAGACCCAGTACTTC.

This chain uses TRBV5-1 with TRBJ2-5; 11 bases line up with TRBD2. Germline lookup yields CDR1 SGHRS and CDR2 YFSETQ. This CDR3 contains 16 residues. Trimming took 0 bases from V and 4 from J; bases not matched to a gene: 5. DNA of the CDR3: TGCGCCAGCAGCTTGGGGATGCTAGCGGGAGGAGAGACCCAGTACTTC. Residues: CASSLGMLAGGETQYF.

The chain couples TRBV15 to TRBJ1-2; no definite D call. The CDR3 length is 13 residues. Looked up from germline, CDR1 is LNHNV and CDR2 is YYDKDF (reference sequence). V lost 0 bases to trimming and J lost 7 bases, with 9 bases between them. Here the CDR3 DNA reads TGTGCCACCAGCAGAGATCGGCGAGGTGGCTACACCTTC. Residues: CATSRDRRGGYTF.

This clone was picked up a small number of times. The V gene is TRBV5-8, the J gene TRBJ2-5; 9 nucleotides align to TRBD2. Germline V CDR1 and CDR2: SGHTS, YDEGEE. The junction had 10 bases not matched to a gene; V was cut back by 2 bases and J by 5 bases. This CDR3 has 16 amino acids. CDR3 DNA sequence: TGTGCCAGCAGCTTAACCGGGACTAGCTATTCGGAGACCCAGTACTTC. It codes for CASSLTGTSYSETQYF.

This clone was seen a handful of times. The chain carries TRBV7-8 and TRBJ2-1; D is uncertain. The CDR3 contains 13 residues. Trimming stripped 2 bases from V and 10 bases from J, with 12 bases between. The germline V gene encodes CDR1 SGHVS and CDR2 FQNEAQ. The CDR3 region is CASSLMGWVEQFF. The DNA for the CDR3 is TGTGCCAGCAGCTTAATGGGTTGGGTAGAGCAGTTCTTC.

The CDR3 DNA follows: TGTGCCGGACATCGGGGCCCGAACACCGGGGAGCTGTTTTTT. Translation gives CAGHRGPNTGELFF. The gene calls are TRBV6-1 and TRBJ2-2; either TRBD1 or TRBD2 may fit D (5 bases each). Germline V lookup: CDR1 MNHNS, CDR2 SASEGT. The CDR3 runs to 14 residues. Trimming took off 11 bases at V and 0 bases at J, with 13 bases between the two ends.

This chain links TRBV6-1 with TRBJ1-2; TRBD1 is a possible D gene (5 bases). The germline V gene has CDR1 MNHNS and CDR2 SASEGT. Trimming stripped 2 bases from V and 6 bases from J, with 22 bases between. The CDR3 loop spans 17 amino acids. CDR3 in DNA: TGTGCCAGCAGTGAACGTCTTATGGGGGAATTACGGAATGGCTACACCTTC. Amino acids: CASSERLMGELRNGYTF.

This clone was seen more than once but under ten times. The DNA of the CDR3 is TGTGCCAGCAAAGAAAGAGCGGGTTCTAGCACAGATACGCAGTATTTT. Protein: CASKERAGSSTDTQYF. The chain couples TRBV6-6 to TRBJ2-3, with D possibly TRBD2 on 6 matching bases. Germline CDR1 and CDR2: MNHNY and SVGAGI (reference sequence). V dropped 7 bases and J dropped 0 bases, with 17 bases sitting between them. The CDR3 runs 16 residues.

This clone was counted between two and nine times. The chain has TRBV5-1 and TRBJ2-2; D is perhaps TRBD1 (5 bases). The CDR3 totals 14 residues. Germline V gene lookup returns CDR1 SGHRS and CDR2 YFSETQ. Trimming removed 2 bases from V and 2 bases from J, with 7 bases in between. The CDR3 region is CASSFGQNTGELFF. The CDR3 DNA reads TGCGCCAGCAGCTTCGGACAAAACACCGGGGAGCTGTTTTTT.

Regarding this clone: Sequence at one end of the junction differs from germline and may be a read error. The same CDR3 is also encoded by other DNA sequences in this sample. J is TRBJ1-6 and V is TRBV6-1, with 9 bases fitting TRBD1. Germline-derived CDR1 and CDR2 are MNHNS and SASEGT. CDR3 length equals 18 residues. The CDR3 nucleotides are TGTGCCAGCAGTGAAGCGCACCGGACAGGGGCGCGGGGTTCCCCCCTTCACTTT. This translates into CASSEAHRTGARGSPLHF.

The chain couples TRBV2 to TRBJ1-3; D uncertain. Trimming removed 5 bases from V and 4 bases from J, with 12 bases in between. The germline V gene has CDR1 SNHLY and CDR2 FYNNEI. The CDR3 is 14 residues long. CDR3 in amino acids: CASSLVVPGNTIYF. The CDR3 DNA sequence: TGTGCCAGCAGTCTCGTCGTGCCCGGAAACACCATATATTTT.

The chain employs TRBV2 and TRBJ1-2; 9 bases line up with TRBD1. The ends lost 4 bases at V and 7 bases at J; junction bases unmatched: 10. Germline loops: CDR1 SNHLY, CDR2 FYNNEI. The CDR3 has 15 amino acids. The CDR3 loop is CASSVTGTGLSGYTF. CDR3 DNA sequence: TGTGCCAGCAGTGTAACCGGGACAGGGCTGTCTGGCTACACCTTC.

The chain couples TRBV2 to TRBJ2-7; 10 positions match TRBD1. The CDR3 spans 14 residues. After removal of 5 bases from V and 0 bases from J, the junction contained 1 base not matched to a gene. Germline CDR1 reads SNHLY; CDR2 reads FYNNEI. DNA for the CDR3: TGTGCCAGCAGTCGGACAGGGGGCTCCTACGAGCAGTACTTC. Protein product: CASSRTGGSYEQYF.

The chain recombines TRBV7-2 with TRBJ2-3; D gene uncertain. Germline V gene lookup returns CDR1 SGHTA and CDR2 FQGNSA. Trimming removed 3 bases from V and 5 bases from J, with 9 bases in between. CDR3 length equals 13 residues. The CDR3 spells CASSLLGIDTQYF. Here the CDR3 DNA reads TGTGCCAGCAGCTTGCTAGGTATAGATACGCAGTATTTT.

The rearrangement joins TRBV19 to TRBJ1-2, with 10 bases identical to TRBD1. The CDR3 consists of 15 residues. V trimming: 5 bases; J trimming: 5 bases; junction bases outside the gene matches: 8. Germline loops: CDR1 LNHDA, CDR2 SQIVND (reference sequence). CDR3: CASSPRTGGNYGYTF. The CDR3 DNA is TGTGCCAGTAGTCCTCGGACAGGGGGAAATTATGGCTACACCTTC.

This clone turned up a few times. The chain joins TRBV7-2 to TRBJ2-2; D not resolved. The CDR3 runs to 13 residues. Trimming stripped 5 bases from V and 1 base from J, with 5 bases between. The germline V gene encodes CDR1 SGHTA and CDR2 FQGNSA. The chain's CDR3 is CASSVRNTGELFF. DNA of the CDR3: TGTGCCAGCAGCGTCAGGAACACCGGGGAGCTGTTTTTT.

The chain couples TRBV6-5 to TRBJ2-5; 11 nucleotides line up with TRBD1. Gene TRBJ2-7 matches the end of the DNA better, so the J call may be wrong. CDR1 is MNHEY, CDR2 SVGAGI, per germline. CDR3 size: 15 residues. In nucleotides, the CDR3 is TGTGCCAGCAGTACCCGCGGGACAGGGGGATACGAGCAGTACTTC. This translates into CASSTRGTGGYEQYF.

This clone occurred a few times. The CDR3 bases are TGTGCCAGCAGCTTAGGACTGGACACCATGGTCCAAGAGACCCAGTACTTC. This sequence encodes CASSLGLDTMVQETQYF. The V and J genes are TRBV7-9 and TRBJ2-5, with a possible D match to TRBD1 (5 bases). V lost 1 base and J 1 base, leaving 16 bases between the germline ends. The germline CDR1 and CDR2 sequences are SEHNR and FQNEAQ (reference sequence). The CDR3 is made up of 17 amino acids.

CDR3 DNA: TGTGCCAGCAGCTTGGGGCGTCGCTACGAGCAGTACTTC. This encodes CASSLGRRYEQYF. The V gene is TRBV5-5, the J gene TRBJ2-7; D remains ambiguous. The V gene lost 0 bases and the J gene lost 3 bases, with 7 bases spanning the gap. The CDR3 sequence is 13 residues long. CDR1 and CDR2 (germline): SGHKS, YYEKEE (reference sequence).

The rearrangement joins TRBV30 to TRBJ1-6; tentatively, D is TRBD1 (6 bases). The V end was cut by 3 bases, the J end by 0 bases, with 12 bases between. The CDR3 spans 16 residues. The germline CDR1 and CDR2 sequences are GTSNPN and SVGIG (reference sequence). The CDR3: CAWSRDISSYNSPLHF. CDR3 DNA: TGTGCCTGGAGCCGGGACATTAGCTCCTATAATTCACCCCTCCACTTT.

V and J are TRBV18 and TRBJ2-7; 11 nucleotides line up with TRBD2. V shed 6 bases and J 2 bases; nucleotides not matched to a gene: 12. Germline V gene sequence: CDR1 KGHSH, CDR2 LQKENI. This CDR3 contains 17 residues. The DNA of the CDR3 is TGTGCCAGCTCCCGCACTCCGGGACTAGCGGCCACCTACGAGCAGTACTTC. Translated: CASSRTPGLAATYEQYF.